This TCR beta chain comes out of a study of monozygotic twins with inflammatory bowel disease. The study, taken as a whole, reports: Differing T cell subtypes remained indistinguishable. Patients with IBD had less TCRbeta diversity (inverse Simpson) than their healthy co-twins.

The CDR3 is 14 residues long. Looked up from germline, CDR1 is DFQATT and CDR2 is SNEGSKA (reference sequence). Each donor supplied around 2.3 ml of blood. TCRdb re-called the 5' RACE reads and gives one entry per CDR3 protein, without DNA. Its clone listing holds fewer than 150,000 distinct CDR3 sequences. Points on this clonotype: Antigen specificity is unknown.

The TCR originated in a human donor with ulcerative colitis or Crohn's disease, or a healthy co-twin of an affected twin (not recorded which). The rearrangement links TRBV20-1 to TRBJ1-2; TCRdb selects TRBD1, and the lack of DNA leaves this call unchecked. Sequencing input: blood. CDR3 amino acids: CRASSTGTNYGYTF.